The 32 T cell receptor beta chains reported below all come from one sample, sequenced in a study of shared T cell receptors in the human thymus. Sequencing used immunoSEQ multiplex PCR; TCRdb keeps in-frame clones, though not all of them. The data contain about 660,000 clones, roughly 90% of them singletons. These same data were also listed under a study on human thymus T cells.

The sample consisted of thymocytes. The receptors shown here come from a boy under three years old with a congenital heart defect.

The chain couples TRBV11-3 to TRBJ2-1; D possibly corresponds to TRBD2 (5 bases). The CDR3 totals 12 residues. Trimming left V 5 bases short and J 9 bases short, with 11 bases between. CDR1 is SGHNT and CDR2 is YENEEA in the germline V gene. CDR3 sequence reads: CASSHSGPEQFF. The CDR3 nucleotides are TGTGCCAGCAGCCACAGCGGCCCTGAGCAGTTCTTC.

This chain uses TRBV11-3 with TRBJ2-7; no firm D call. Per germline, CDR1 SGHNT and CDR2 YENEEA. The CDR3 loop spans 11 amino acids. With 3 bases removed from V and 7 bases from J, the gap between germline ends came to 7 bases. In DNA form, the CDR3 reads TGTGCCAGCAGCTTTCAGTCGGAGCAGTACTTC. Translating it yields CASSFQSEQYF.

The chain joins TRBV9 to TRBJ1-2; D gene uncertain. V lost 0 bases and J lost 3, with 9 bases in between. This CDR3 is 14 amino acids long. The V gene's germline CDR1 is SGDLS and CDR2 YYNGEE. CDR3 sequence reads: CASSVGEFDYGYTF. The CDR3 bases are TGTGCCAGCAGCGTAGGAGAGTTTGACTATGGCTACACCTTC.

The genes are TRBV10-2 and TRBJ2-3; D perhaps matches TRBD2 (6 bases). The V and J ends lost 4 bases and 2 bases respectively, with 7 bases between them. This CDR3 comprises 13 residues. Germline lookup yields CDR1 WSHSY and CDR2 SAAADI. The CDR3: CASSGTNTDTQYF. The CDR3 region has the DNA TGCGCCAGCAGTGGGACTAACACAGATACGCAGTATTTT.

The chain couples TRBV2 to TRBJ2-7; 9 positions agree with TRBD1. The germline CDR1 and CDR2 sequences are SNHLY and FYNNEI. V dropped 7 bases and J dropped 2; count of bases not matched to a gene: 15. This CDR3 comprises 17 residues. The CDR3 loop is CASIQDRGSRRTYEQYF. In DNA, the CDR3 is TGTGCCAGCATCCAAGACAGGGGGTCTAGGCGGACCTACGAGCAGTACTTC.

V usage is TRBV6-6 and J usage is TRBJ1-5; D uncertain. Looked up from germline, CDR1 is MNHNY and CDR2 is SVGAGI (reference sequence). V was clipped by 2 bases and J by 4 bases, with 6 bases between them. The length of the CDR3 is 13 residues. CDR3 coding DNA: TGTGCCAGCAGTTACCTTCAGAATCAGCCCCAGCATTTT. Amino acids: CASSYLQNQPQHF.

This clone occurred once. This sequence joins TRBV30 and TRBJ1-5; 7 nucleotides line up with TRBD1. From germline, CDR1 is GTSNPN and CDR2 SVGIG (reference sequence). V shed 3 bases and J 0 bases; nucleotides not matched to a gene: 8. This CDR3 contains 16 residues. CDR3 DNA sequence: TGTGCCTGGAGCCAATTCGACAGGGATAGCAATCAGCCCCAGCATTTT. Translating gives CAWSQFDRDSNQPQHF.

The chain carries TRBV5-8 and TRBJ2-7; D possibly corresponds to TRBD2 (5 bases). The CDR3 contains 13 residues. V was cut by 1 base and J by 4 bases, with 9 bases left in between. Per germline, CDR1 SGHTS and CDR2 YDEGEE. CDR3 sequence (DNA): TGTGCCAGCAGCTTGACCCTAGCTTACGAGCAGTACTTC. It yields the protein CASSLTLAYEQYF.

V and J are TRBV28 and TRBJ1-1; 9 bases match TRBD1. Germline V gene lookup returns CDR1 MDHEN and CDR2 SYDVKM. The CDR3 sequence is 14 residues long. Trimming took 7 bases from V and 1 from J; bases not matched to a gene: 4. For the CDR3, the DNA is TGTGCCAGCATCAGGACAGGGGAGAACACTGAAGCTTTCTTT. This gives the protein CASIRTGENTEAFF. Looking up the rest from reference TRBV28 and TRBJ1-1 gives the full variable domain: DVKVTQSSRYLVKRTGEKVFLECVQDMDHENMFWYRQDPGLGLRLIYFSYDVKMKEKGDIPEGYSVSREKKERFSLILESASTNQTSMYLCASIRTGENTEAFFGQGTRLTVV.

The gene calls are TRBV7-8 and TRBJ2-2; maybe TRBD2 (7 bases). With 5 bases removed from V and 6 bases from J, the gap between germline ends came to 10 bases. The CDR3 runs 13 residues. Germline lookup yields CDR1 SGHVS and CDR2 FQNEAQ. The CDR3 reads CASSREGAGELFF. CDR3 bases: TGTGCCAGCAGCAGGGAGGGGGCCGGGGAGCTGTTTTTT. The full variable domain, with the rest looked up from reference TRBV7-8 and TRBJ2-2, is GAGVSQSPRYKVAKRGQDVALRCDPISGHVSLFWYQQALGQGPEFLTYFQNEAQLDKSGLPSDRFFAERPEGSVSTLKIQRTQQEDSAVYLCASSREGAGELFFGEGSRLTVL.

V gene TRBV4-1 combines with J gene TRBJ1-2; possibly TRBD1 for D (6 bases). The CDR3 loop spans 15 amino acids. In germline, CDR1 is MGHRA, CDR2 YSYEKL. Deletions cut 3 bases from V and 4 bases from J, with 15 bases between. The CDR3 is CASSHQGLPSYGYTF. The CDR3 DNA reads TGCGCCAGCAGCCATCAGGGGTTACCCTCCTATGGCTACACCTTC.

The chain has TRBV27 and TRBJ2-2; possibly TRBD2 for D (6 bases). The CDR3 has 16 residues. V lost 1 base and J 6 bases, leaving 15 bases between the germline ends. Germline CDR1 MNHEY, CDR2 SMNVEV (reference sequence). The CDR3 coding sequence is TGTGCCAGCAGTTTATGGCAGGAGGGGCCCCCCGGGGAGCTGTTTTTT. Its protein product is CASSLWQEGPPGELFF.

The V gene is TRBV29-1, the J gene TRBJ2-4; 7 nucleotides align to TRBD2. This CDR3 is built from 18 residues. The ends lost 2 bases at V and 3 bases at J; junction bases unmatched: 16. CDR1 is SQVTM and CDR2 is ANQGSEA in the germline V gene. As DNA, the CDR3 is TGCAGCGTTGAACCCGGGGCGGCAAACACGGGGGGCAAAAACATTCAGTACTTC. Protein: CSVEPGAANTGGKNIQYF.

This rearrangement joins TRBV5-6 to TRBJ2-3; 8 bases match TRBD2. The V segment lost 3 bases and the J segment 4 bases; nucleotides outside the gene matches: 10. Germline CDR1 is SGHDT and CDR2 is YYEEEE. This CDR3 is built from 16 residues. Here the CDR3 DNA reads TGTGCCAGCAGCTGGCAGGTAGCGGGACGGGCAGATACGCAGTATTTT. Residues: CASSWQVAGRADTQYF. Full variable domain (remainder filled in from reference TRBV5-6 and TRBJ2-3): DAGVTQSPTHLIKTRGQQVTLRCSPKSGHDTVSWYQQALGQGPQFIFQYYEEEERQRGNFPDRFSGHQFPNYSSELNVNALLLGDSALYLCASSWQVAGRADTQYFGPGTRLTVL.

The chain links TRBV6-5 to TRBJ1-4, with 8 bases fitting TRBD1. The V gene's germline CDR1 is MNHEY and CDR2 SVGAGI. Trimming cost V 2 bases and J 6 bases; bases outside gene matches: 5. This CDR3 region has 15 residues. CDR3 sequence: CASSYGQGADEKLFF. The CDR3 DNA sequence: TGTGCCAGCAGTTACGGGCAGGGGGCTGATGAAAAACTGTTTTTT.

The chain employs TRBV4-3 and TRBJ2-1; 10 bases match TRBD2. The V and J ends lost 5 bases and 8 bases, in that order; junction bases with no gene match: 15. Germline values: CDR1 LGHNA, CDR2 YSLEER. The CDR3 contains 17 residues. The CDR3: CASSTRKTSSGSDEQFF. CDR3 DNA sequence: TGCGCCAGCAGCACCAGGAAGACGTCTAGCGGGAGCGATGAGCAGTTCTTC.

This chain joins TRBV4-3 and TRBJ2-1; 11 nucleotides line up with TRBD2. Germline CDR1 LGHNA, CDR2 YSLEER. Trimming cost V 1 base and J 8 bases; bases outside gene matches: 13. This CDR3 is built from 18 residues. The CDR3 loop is CASSQVVSSGRAGDEQFF. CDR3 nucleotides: TGCGCCAGCAGCCAAGTCGTGAGTAGCGGGAGGGCCGGGGATGAGCAGTTCTTC.

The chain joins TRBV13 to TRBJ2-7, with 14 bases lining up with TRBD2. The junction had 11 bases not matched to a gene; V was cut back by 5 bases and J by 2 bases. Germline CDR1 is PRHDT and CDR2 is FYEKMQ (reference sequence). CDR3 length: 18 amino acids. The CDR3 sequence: CASSIQPGLAGAPYEQYF. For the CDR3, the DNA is TGTGCCAGCAGCATACAACCGGGACTAGCGGGAGCCCCCTACGAGCAGTACTTC. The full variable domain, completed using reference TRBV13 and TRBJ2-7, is AAGVIQSPRHLIKEKRETATLKCYPIPRHDTVYWYQQGPGQDPQFLISFYEKMQSDKGSIPDRFSAQQFSDYHSELNMSSLELGDSALYFCASSIQPGLAGAPYEQYFGPGTRLTVT.

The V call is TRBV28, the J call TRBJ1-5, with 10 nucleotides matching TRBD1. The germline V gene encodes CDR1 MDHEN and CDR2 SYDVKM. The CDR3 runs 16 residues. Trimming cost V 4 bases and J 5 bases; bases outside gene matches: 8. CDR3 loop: CASSSRTGGDDQPQHF. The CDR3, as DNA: TGTGCCAGCAGTTCTCGGACAGGGGGAGATGATCAGCCCCAGCATTTT.

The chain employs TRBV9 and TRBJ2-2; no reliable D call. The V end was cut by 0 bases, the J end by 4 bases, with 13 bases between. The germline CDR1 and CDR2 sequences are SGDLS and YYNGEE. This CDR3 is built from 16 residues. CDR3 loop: CASSVVDGVGTGELFF. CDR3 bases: TGTGCCAGCAGCGTAGTTGACGGAGTCGGCACCGGGGAGCTGTTTTTT. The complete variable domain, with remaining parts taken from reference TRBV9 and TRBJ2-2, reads DSGVTQTPKHLITATGQRVTLRCSPRSGDLSVYWYQQSLDQGLQFLIQYYNGEERAKGNILERFSAQQFPDLHSELNLSSLELGDSALYFCASSVVDGVGTGELFFGEGSRLTVL.

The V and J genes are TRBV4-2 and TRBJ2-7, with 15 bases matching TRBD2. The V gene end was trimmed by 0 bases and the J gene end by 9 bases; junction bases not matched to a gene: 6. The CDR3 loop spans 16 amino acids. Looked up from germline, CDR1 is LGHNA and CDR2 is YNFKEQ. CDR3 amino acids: CASSQDGTSGRKGQYF. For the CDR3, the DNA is TGTGCCAGCAGCCAAGATGGGACTAGCGGGAGGAAGGGGCAGTACTTC.

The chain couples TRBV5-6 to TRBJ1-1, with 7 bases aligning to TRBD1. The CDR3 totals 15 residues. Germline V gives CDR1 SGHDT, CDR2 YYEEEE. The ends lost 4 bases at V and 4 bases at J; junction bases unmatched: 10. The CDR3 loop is CASSPKPTGFTEAFF. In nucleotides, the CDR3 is TGTGCCAGCAGCCCCAAACCGACAGGGTTCACTGAAGCTTTCTTT.

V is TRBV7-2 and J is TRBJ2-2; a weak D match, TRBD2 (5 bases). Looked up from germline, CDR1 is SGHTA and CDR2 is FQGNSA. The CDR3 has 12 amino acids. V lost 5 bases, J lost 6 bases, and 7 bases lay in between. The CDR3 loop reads CASSPAAGELFF. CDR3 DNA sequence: TGTGCCAGCAGCCCAGCGGCCGGGGAGCTGTTTTTT.

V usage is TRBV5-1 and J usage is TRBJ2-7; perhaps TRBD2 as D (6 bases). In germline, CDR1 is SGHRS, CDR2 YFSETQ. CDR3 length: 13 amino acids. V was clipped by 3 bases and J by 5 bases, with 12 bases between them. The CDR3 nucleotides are TGCGCCAGCAGCTCCCCGCGGGGCGACGAGCAGTACTTC. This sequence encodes CASSSPRGDEQYF.

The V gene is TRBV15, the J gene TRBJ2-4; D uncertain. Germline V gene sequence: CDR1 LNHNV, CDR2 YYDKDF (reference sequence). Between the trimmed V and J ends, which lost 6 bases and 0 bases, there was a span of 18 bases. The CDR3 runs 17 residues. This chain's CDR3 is CATSSTAEFIAKNIQYF. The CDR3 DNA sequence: TGTGCCACCAGTTCGACGGCGGAGTTTATAGCCAAAAACATTCAGTACTTC.

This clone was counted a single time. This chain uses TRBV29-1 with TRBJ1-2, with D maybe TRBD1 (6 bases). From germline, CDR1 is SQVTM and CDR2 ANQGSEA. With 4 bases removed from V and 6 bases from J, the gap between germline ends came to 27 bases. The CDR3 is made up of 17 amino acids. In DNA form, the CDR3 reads TGCAGCGTTGCCTCCCACCCTGACGGGGGGGGGCTTCATGGCTACACCTTC. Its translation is CSVASHPDGGGLHGYTF.

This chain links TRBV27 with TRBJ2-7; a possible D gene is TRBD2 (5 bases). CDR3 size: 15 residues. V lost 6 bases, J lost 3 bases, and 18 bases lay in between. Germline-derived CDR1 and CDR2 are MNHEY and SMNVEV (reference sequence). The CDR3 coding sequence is TGTGCCAGCAGGAGATCCGGGGAGAAGGGCTACGAGCAGTACTTC. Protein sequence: CASRRSGEKGYEQYF.

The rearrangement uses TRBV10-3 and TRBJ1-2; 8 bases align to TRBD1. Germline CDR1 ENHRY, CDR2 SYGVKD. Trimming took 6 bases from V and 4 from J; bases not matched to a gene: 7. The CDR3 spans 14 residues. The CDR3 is CAIRRQGKTYGYTF. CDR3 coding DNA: TGTGCCATCAGAAGACAGGGGAAGACCTATGGCTACACCTTC.

The CDR3 nucleotides are TGTGCCTGGAGTGCCGGGACACCCTACGAGCAGTACTTC. This encodes CAWSAGTPYEQYF. This sequence joins TRBV30 and TRBJ2-7; D perhaps matches TRBD1 (6 bases). V was trimmed by 1 base and J by 2 bases, leaving 9 bases between them. The CDR3 runs to 13 residues. CDR1 is GTSNPN and CDR2 is SVGIG in the germline V gene (reference sequence).

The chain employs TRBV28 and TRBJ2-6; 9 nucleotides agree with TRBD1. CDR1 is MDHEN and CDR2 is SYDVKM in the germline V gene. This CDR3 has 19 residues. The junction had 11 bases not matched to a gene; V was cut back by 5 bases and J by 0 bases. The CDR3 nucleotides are TGTGCCAGCAGTGCCCGGGACAGGGACCCATTCTCTGGGGCCAACGTCCTGACTTTC. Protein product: CASSARDRDPFSGANVLTF.

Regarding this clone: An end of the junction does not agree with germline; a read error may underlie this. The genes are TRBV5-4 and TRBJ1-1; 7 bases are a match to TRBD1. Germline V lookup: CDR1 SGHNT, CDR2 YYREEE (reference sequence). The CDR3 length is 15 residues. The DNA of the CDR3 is TGTACCAGCAGCTTATCCGGGACAGTTAACACTGAAGCTTTCTTT. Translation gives CTSSLSGTVNTEAFF. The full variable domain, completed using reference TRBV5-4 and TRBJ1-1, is ETGVTQSPTHLIKTRGQQVTLRCSSQSGHNTVSWYQQALGQGPQFIFQYYREEENGRGNFPPRFSGLQFPNYSSELNVNALELDDSALYLCTSSLSGTVNTEAFFGQGTRLTVV.

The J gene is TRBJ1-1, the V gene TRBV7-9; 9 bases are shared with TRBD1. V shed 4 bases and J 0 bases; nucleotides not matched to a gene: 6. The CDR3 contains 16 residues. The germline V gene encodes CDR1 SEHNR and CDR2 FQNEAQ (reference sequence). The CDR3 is CASSSSTGGMNTEAFF. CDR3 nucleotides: TGTGCCAGCAGCTCCTCAACAGGGGGCATGAACACTGAAGCTTTCTTT.